The T cell receptor (beta chain) under discussion was sequenced for a study of OX40 agonist ivuxolimab in advanced cancers. Study outcomes and limitations: Among expanded peripheral T cells, antigen specificity went undetermined. Dosing at 0.1 to 3.0 mg/kg was accompanied by clonal expansion of CD4+ and CD8+ blood T cells by week 6.

CDR3 length: 13 residues. The ends were cut back, 5 bases at V and 3 bases at J, with 11 bases in the middle. Germline V gene data show CDR1 as MNHEY and CDR2 as SVGAGI. The assay was immunoSEQ multiplex PCR, and TCRdb's table has in-frame clones only and misses some. This repertoire shows 55,000 to 70,000 clones, about 90% found once; its top ten account for 1.9%. Worth noting for this clone: Its antigen is unknown.

The chain links TRBV6-5 to TRBJ2-7; a weak D match, TRBD1 (6 bases). This specimen was CD4+ or CD8+ T cells sorted from blood, taken in a trial of the OX40 agonist ivuxolimab. The TCR was taken from an adult with an advanced solid tumor such as melanoma, head and neck, liver or kidney cancer. The CDR3 DNA sequence: TGTGCCAGCAGTCAGGGGACCTACTACGAGCAGTACTTC. It is translated as CASSQGTYYEQYF.